Listed below are T cell receptor beta chains from one sample, sequenced in a study of blood T cell repertoires in COVID-19. The data were produced by immunoSEQ multiplex PCR, yet TCRdb's version contains in-frame clones alone and is incomplete. The sample includes roughly 300,000 clones, 80% to 95% of them seen just once. Sample: peripheral blood. The receptors stem from a woman in her twenties or thirties with COVID-19, enrolled during active disease. CDR3s include the opening cysteine and the closing phenylalanine or tryptophan. A D gene is named only where the DNA matches it firmly. The size of a clone is reported for some rows only, either as once, few or many, or as a class for expanded clones.

j_call v_call clone_size d_call cdr3_nt cdr3_aa
TRBJ1-1 TRBV28 - - TGTGCCAGCAGTTTAGTGGGGAGGGACACTGAAGCTTTCTTT CASSLVGRDTEAFF
TRBJ2-1 TRBV6-1 - TRBD2 TGTGCCAGCAGTGAAAATCGGGGACTAGCGGCCTACAATGAGCAGTTCTTC CASSENRGLAAYNEQFF
TRBJ2-7 TRBV28 - TRBD2 TGTGCCAGCAGTTCTCCCGCACTAGCGGGAGGGAGCGAGCAGTACTTC CASSSPALAGGSEQYF
TRBJ2-1 TRBV6-5 - - TGTGCCAGCAGTATAGCGTCTAGCTCCTACAATGAGCAGTTCTTC CASSIASSSYNEQFF
TRBJ1-2 TRBV9 - TRBD1 TGTGCCAGCAGCGTTTTCCCGACAGGGAGTCCCTATGGCTACACCTTC CASSVFPTGSPYGYTF
TRBJ1-5 TRBV18 - - TGTGCCAGCTCACCATTGGGGGGGAGCAATCAGCCCCAGCATTTT CASSPLGGSNQPQHF
TRBJ1-3 TRBV7-2 - - TGTGCCAGCAGCGCGGCCGGTTGGGGAAACACCATATATTTT CASSAAGWGNTIYF
TRBJ1-3 TRBV9 - - TGTGCCAGCAGCGTAGGAGGCGGCTCTGGAAACACCATATATTTT CASSVGGGSGNTIYF
TRBJ2-5 TRBV5-1 - - TGCGCCAGCAGCCCCCTTTTACAGGGTACTCAAGAGACCCAGTACTTC CASSPLLQGTQETQYF
TRBJ2-4 TRBV2 - - TGTGCCAGCAGAATAGAAGAAAACATTCAGTACTTC CASRIEENIQYF
TRBJ1-2 TRBV4-3 few - TGCGCCAGCAGCCAAGATCGGGGCCAGGGGTATGGCTACACCTTC CASSQDRGQGYGYTF
TRBJ1-2 TRBV18 - TRBD1 TGTGCCAGCTCAACCCAGGGGGGAGACTATGGCTACACCTTC CASSTQGGDYGYTF
TRBJ1-1 TRBV5-1 once - TGCGCCAGCAGCCATGGGACACTTAACACTGAAGCTTTCTTT CASSHGTLNTEAFF
TRBJ2-7 TRBV11-2 - TRBD2 TGTGCCAGCAGCTTAGACCGGACTAGCTACGAGCAGTACTTC CASSLDRTSYEQYF
TRBJ2-1 TRBV19 once - TGTGCCAGTAGTCCCTCAGGGGAGGGGTACAATGAGCAGTTCTTC CASSPSGEGYNEQFF
TRBJ2-3 TRBV9 - TRBD1 TGTGCCAGCAGCGTCTCACAGGGGACATACACAGATACGCAGTATTTT CASSVSQGTYTDTQYF
TRBJ2-2 TRBV5-1 - TRBD2 TGCGCCAGCAGCTTGGCAGCGGGAGGTCGTACCGGGGAGCTGTTTTTT CASSLAAGGRTGELFF